This TCR beta chain was identified in a study of Ad26.COV2.S vaccination and SARS-CoV-2 variants (TCRdb year 2021). Regarding the research as a whole: Vaccine-arm donors came from COV1001, a multicentre, randomized, double-blind, placebo-controlled phase I-IIa trial of Ad26.COV2.S in healthy adults. Ad26.COV2.S was administered intramuscularly at a dose of 5x10^10 or 1x10^11 viral particles, either as one shot or as two shots given 56 days apart. The specificity and breadth of SARS-CoV-2-reactive T cell receptors after Ad26.COV2.S vaccination were assessed by TCRbeta repertoire sequencing. A total of about 30 samples were included in the TCR-sequenced set, comprising some 20 Ad26.COV2.S vaccine recipients, 5 placebo recipients and 8 SARS-CoV-2 convalescent individuals. Trial participants were randomized into five groups of five: low-dose or high-dose Ad26.COV2.S given once or twice, or placebo on both occasions. Investigators did not know the trial group allocation while performing experiments and assessing outcomes.

The immunoSEQ Assay was the method used to sequence TCRbeta CDR3 regions. After extraction, genomic DNA underwent amplification by bias-controlled multiplex PCR, followed by high-throughput sequencing. On the authors' methods: Collapsing and filtering of sequences were performed to quantify the absolute abundance of each unique TCRbeta CDR3 region. T cell fraction was estimated by normalizing TCRbeta template counts to usable DNA, with usable DNA measured through amplification of reference genes found in all nucleated cells. Repertoire TCRs were annotated as SARS-CoV-2-specific when V gene, CDR3 amino acid sequence and J gene were exactly matched to a known reactive TCR set. The reference SARS-CoV-2 TCR set was derived from MIRA and filtered for enrichment in COVID-19-positive ImmuneCODE repertoires, a step that removed public or cross-reactive TCRs. Using the MIRA antigens, annotated TCRs were further analysed by specific ORF or by position within an ORF. Depth was the summed frequency of annotated unique rearrangements, while breadth was defined as annotated unique rearrangements over total unique productive rearrangements. Two-sided Wilcoxon rank-sum tests were applied when comparing TCR breadth between groups. TCRdb re-hosts the immuneACCESS table, in-frame sequences only. Its copies lack some clones; in the studies checked, an unresolved V gene accounts for under half of them, and the cause for the rest is not known. The V and J calls and clone size come from that table; D and trimming were worked out from the DNA. The sample table contains approximately 480,000 clones; only one count was recorded for roughly nine tenths of them. Around 13% of the sample is taken by the ten largest.

Sample treatment or condition, as interpreted from the label and publication: about 20 received Ad26.COV2.S at low or high dose, single or two shots; roughly five received placebo; per-sample allocation not given. Repertoires of vaccine and placebo recipients were sequenced from samples taken on day 63 after the first injection. Cohort 1b enrolled 25 to 30 adults aged 18-55 years at a single site in Boston, USA, between 29 July and 7 August 2020. As a vaccine, Ad26.COV2.S was a replication-incompetent adenovirus type 26 vector that expressed a prefusion-stabilized SARS-CoV-2 spike protein derived from the original Wuhan strain. Broad study findings and their caveats: It was noted by the authors that total T cell responses may have been underestimated by the TCR breadth and depth analyses. After vaccination, spike-specific CD8+ and CD4+ T cell responses were reported to show substantial breadth. The study was not powered for comparison of responses between vaccine doses or regimens. Spike-specific TCR breadth was higher in Ad26.COV2.S recipients than in placebo recipients (P = 0.0014). Vaccine and placebo recipients had similar non-spike TCR breadth, a finding consistent with the vaccine containing only spike.

In this sample, this clone turned up many times. No cognate antigen has been identified for it. No much larger clonotype is one base removed from it; base qualities were not supplied. The sample here was peripheral blood, taken in a trial of Ad26.COV2.S vaccine versus placebo. The source of this sequence is a person between 18 and 59 years old who received the Ad26.COV2.S COVID-19 vaccine or a placebo.

The CDR3 corresponds to CASSQEGRPPNTGELFF. The nucleotides read TGTGCCAGCAGCCAAGAGGGCAGGCCACCGAACACCGGGGAGCTGTTTTTT. This chain is built from TRBV4-2 and TRBJ2-2; the D gene is not confidently resolved. CDR1 LGHNA and CDR2 YNFKEQ were looked up in the germline V gene. The cysteine opens and the phenylalanine closes a CDR3 of 17 amino acids. Only CDR3 DNA remains: 51 bases, in frame from the first base. V drops 0 bases and J drops 0 bases, leaving 11 bases in between.